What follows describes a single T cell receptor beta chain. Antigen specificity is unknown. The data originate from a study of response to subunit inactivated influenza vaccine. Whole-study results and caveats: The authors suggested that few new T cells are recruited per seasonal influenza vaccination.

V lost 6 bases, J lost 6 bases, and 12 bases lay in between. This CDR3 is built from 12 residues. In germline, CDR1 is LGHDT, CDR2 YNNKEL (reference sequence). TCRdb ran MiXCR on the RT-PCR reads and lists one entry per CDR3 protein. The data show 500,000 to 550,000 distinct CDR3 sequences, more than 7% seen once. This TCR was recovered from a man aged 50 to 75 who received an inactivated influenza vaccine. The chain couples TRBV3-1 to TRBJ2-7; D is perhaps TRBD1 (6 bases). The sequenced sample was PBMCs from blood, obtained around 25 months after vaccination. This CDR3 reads CASRQGSGEQYF. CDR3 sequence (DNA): TGTGCCAGCAGACAGGGATCTGGCGAGCAGTACTTC.